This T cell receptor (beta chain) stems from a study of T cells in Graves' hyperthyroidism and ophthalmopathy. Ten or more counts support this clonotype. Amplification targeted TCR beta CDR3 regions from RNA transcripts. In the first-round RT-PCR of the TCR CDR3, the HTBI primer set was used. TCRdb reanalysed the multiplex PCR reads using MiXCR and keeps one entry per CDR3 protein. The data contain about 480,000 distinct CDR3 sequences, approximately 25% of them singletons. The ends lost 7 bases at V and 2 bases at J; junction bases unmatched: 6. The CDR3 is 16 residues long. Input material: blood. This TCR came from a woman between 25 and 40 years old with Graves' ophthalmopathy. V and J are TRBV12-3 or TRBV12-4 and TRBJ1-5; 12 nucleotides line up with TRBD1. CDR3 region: CASMGTGGYGNQPQHF. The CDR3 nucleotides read TGTGCCAGCATGGGGACAGGGGGCTATGGCAATCAGCCCCAGCATTTT.